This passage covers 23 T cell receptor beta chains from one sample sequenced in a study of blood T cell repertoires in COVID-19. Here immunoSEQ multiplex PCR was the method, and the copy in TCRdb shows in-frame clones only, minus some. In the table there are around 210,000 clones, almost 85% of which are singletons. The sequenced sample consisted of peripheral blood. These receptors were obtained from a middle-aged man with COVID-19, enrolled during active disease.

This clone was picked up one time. The CDR3 sequence: CAISESDRFNNEQFF. The CDR3 region has the DNA TGTGCCATCAGTGAGTCGGACAGGTTTAACAATGAGCAGTTCTTC. V and J are TRBV10-3 and TRBJ2-1, with 7 bases aligning to TRBD1. CDR1 is ENHRY and CDR2 is SYGVKD in the germline V gene. CDR3 size: 15 residues. V lost 0 bases to trimming and J lost 5 bases; unmatched junction nucleotides: 4.

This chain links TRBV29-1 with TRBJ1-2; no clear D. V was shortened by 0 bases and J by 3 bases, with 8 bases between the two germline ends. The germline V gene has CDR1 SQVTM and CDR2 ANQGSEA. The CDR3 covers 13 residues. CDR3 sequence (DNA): TGCAGCGTTGAAGATTCCGGAGACTATGGCTACACCTTC. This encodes CSVEDSGDYGYTF.

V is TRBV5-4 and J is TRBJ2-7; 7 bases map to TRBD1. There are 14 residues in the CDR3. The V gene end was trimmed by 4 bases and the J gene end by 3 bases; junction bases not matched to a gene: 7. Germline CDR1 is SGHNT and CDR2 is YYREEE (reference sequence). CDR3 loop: CASSRRDSDYEQYF. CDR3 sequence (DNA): TGTGCCAGCAGCCGACGGGACAGCGACTACGAGCAGTACTTC.

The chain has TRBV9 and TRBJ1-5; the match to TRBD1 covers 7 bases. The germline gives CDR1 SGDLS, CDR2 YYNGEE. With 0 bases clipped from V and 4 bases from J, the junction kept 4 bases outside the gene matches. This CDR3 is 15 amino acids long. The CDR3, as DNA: TGTGCCAGCAGCGTAGGGACAGGTCCGAATCAGCCCCAGCATTTT. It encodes CASSVGTGPNQPQHF.

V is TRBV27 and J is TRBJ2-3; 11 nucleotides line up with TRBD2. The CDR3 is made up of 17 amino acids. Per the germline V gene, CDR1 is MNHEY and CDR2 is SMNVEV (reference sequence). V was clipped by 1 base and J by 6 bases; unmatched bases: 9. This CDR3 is CASSLLITSGGSDTQYF. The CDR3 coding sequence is TGTGCCAGCAGTTTATTAATAACTAGCGGGGGTTCGGATACGCAGTATTTT.

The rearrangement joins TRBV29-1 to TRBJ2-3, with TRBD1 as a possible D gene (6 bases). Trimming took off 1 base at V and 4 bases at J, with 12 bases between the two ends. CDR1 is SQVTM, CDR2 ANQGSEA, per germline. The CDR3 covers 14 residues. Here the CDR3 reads CSVEAPGTPDTQYF. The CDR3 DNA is TGCAGCGTTGAAGCCCCCGGGACACCAGATACGCAGTATTTT.

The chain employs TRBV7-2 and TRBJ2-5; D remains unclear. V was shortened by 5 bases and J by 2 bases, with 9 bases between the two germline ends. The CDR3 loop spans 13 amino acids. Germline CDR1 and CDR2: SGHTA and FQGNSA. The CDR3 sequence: CASSRAIQETQYF. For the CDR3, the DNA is TGTGCCAGCAGCCGCGCGATACAAGAGACCCAGTACTTC.

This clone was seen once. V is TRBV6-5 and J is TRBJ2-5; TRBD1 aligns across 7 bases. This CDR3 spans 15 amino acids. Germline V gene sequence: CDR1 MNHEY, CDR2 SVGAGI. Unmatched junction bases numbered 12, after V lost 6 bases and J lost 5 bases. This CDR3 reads CASSRTTGDDETQYF. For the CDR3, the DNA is TGTGCCAGCAGCAGAACCACAGGGGACGACGAGACCCAGTACTTC.

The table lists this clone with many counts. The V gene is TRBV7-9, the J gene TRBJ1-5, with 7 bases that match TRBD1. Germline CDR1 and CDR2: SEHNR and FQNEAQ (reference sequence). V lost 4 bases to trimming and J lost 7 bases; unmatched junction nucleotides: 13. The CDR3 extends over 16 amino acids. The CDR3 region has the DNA TGTGCCAGCAGCTCATTCACCGGGACAGTGGTGCAGCCCCAGCATTTT. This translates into CASSSFTGTVVQPQHF.

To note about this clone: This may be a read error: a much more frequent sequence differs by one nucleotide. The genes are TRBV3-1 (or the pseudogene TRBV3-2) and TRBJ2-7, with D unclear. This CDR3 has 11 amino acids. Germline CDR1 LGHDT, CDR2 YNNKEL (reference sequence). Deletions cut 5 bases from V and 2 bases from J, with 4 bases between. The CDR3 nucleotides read TGTGCCAGCAGCTCAACCTACGAGCAGTACTTC. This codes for CASSSTYEQYF.

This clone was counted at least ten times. The CDR3 bases are TGTGCCAGCAGTTTAACGACAGCCGCAAATCAGCCCCAGCATTTT. It codes for CASSLTTAANQPQHF. The chain joins TRBV28 to TRBJ1-5; possibly TRBD1 for D (5 bases). The CDR3 spans 15 residues. CDR1 and CDR2 (germline): MDHEN, SYDVKM. The V end lost 2 bases, the J end lost 4 bases, and 12 bases lay between the germline ends.

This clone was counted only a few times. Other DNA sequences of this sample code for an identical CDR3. The CDR3 sequence is CASSREGRDTEAFF. In DNA form, the CDR3 reads TGTGCCAGCAGTCGGGAGGGTAGGGACACTGAAGCTTTCTTT. The chain links TRBV6-5 to TRBJ1-1; D call uncertain. Per the germline V gene, CDR1 is MNHEY and CDR2 is SVGAGI. CDR3 size: 14 residues. Deletions cut 5 bases from V and 3 bases from J, with 13 bases between.

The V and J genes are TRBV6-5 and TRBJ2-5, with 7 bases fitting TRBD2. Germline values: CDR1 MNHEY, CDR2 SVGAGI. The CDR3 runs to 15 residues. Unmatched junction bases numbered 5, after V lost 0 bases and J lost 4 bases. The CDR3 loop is CASSYSVAGLETQYF. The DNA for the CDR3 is TGTGCCAGCAGTTACTCAGTAGCGGGTTTAGAGACCCAGTACTTC.

CDR3 DNA sequence: TGTGCCAGCAGCCGAGGACAGGGAGTTCTTTCACCCCTCCACTTT. As protein: CASSRGQGVLSPLHF. The rearrangement joins TRBV4-2 to TRBJ1-6; 8 nucleotides line up with TRBD1. The CDR3 spans 15 residues. From germline, CDR1 is LGHNA and CDR2 YNFKEQ. The V and J ends lost 4 bases and 9 bases, in that order; junction bases with no gene match: 8.

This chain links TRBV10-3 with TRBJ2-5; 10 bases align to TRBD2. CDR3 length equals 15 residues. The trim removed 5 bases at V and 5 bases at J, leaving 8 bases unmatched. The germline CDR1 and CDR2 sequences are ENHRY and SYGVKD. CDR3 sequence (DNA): TGTGCCATCAGTAGCGGGGGGGCCGAATGGGAGACCCAGTACTTC. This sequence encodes CAISSGGAEWETQYF.

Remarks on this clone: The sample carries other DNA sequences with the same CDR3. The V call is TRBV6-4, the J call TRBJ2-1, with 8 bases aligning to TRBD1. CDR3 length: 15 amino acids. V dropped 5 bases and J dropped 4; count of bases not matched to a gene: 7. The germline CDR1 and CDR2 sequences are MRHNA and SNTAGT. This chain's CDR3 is CASSPGQGTYNEQFF. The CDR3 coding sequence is TGTGCCAGCAGTCCTGGACAGGGAACATACAATGAGCAGTTCTTC.

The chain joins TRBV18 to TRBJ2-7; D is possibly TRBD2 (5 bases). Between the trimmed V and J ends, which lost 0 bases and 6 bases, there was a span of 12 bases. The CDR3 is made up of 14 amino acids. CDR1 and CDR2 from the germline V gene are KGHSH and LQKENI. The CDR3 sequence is CASSPPGDRTEQYF. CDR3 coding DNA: TGTGCCAGCTCACCACCGGGAGATAGGACCGAGCAGTACTTC.

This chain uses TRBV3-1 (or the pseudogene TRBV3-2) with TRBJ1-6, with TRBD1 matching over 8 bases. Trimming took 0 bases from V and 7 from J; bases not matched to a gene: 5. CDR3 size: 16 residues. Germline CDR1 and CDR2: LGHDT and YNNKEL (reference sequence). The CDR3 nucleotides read TGTGCCAGCAGCCAAGATAGGACAGGGAAAAATTCACCCCTCCACTTT. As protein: CASSQDRTGKNSPLHF.

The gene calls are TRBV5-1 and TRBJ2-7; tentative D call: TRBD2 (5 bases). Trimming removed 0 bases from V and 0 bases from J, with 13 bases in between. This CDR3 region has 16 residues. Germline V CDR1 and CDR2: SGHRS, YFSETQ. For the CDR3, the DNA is TGCGCCAGCAGCTTGGGGTCCCGGGATGGCTCCTACGAGCAGTACTTC. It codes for CASSLGSRDGSYEQYF.

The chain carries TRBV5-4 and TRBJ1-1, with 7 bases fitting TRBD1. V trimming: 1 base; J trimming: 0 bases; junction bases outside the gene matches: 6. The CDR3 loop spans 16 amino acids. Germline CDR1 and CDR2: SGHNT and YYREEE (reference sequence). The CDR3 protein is CASSLRGRGMNTEAFF. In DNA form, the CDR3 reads TGTGCCAGCAGCTTGCGAGGCAGGGGGATGAACACTGAAGCTTTCTTT.

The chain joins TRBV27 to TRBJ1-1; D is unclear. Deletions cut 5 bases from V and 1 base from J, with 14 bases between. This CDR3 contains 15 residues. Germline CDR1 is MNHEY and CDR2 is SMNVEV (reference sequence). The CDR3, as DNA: TGTGCCAGCAGTAGAACACCCCTTCAGAACACTGAAGCTTTCTTT. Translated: CASSRTPLQNTEAFF.

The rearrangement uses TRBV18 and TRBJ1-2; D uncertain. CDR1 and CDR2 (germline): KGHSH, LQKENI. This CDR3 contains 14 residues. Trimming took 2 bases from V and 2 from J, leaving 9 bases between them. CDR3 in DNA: TGTGCCAGCTCACCAAAAGAGGGAAACTATGGCTACACCTTC. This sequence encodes CASSPKEGNYGYTF.

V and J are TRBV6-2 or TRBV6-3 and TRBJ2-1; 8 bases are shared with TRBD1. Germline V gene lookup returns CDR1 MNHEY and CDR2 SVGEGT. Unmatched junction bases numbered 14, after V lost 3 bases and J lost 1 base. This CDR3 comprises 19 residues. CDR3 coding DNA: TGTGCCAGCAGTTATGGCGTCAGGGGGCTATGGGGATCCTACAATGAGCAGTTCTTC. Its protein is CASSYGVRGLWGSYNEQFF.